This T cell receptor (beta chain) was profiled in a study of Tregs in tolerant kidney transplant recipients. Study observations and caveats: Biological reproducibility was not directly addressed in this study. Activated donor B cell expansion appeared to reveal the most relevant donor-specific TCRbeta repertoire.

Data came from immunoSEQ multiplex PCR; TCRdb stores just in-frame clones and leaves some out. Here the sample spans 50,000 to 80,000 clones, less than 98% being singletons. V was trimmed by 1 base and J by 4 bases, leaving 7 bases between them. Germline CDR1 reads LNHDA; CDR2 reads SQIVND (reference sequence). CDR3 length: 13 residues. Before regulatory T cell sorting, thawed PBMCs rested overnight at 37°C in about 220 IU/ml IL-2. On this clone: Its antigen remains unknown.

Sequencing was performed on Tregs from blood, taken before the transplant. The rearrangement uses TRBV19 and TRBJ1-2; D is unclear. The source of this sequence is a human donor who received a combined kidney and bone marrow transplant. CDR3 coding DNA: TGTGCCAGTAGTATAGCGGCAGGCTATGGCTACACCTTC. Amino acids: CASSIAAGYGYTF.